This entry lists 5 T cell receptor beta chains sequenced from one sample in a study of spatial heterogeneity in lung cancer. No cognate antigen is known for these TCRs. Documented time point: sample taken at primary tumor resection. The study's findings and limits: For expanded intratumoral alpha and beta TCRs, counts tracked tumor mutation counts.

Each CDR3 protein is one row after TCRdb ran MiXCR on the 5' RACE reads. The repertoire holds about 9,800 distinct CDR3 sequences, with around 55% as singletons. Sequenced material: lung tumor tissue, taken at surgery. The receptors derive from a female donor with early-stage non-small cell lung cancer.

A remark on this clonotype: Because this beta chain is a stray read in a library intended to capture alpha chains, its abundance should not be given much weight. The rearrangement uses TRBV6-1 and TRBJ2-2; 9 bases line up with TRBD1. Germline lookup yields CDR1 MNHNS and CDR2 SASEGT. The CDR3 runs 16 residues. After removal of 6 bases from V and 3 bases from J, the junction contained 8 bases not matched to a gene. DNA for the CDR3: TGTGCCAGCAGGCCTACAGGGGGCGCTTACACCGGGGAGCTGTTTTTT. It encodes CASRPTGGAYTGELFF.

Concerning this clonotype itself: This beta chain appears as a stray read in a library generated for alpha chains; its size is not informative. The CDR3 reads CASRGTGHSPLHF. In DNA, the CDR3 is TGCGCCAGCAGAGGGACAGGCCATTCACCCCTCCACTTT. The V and J genes are TRBV10-1 and TRBJ1-6; 8 bases map to TRBD1. The CDR3 runs 13 residues. J lost 8 bases, V lost 6 bases, and 3 bases had no gene match. In germline, CDR1 is WNHNN, CDR2 SYGVQD (reference sequence).

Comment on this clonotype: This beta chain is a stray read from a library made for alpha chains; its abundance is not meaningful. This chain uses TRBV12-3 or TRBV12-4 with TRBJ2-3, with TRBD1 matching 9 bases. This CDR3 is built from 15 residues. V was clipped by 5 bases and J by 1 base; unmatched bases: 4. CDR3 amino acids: CASSPRDRGTDTQYF. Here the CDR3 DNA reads TGTGCCAGCAGTCCACGGGACAGGGGCACAGATACGCAGTATTTT.

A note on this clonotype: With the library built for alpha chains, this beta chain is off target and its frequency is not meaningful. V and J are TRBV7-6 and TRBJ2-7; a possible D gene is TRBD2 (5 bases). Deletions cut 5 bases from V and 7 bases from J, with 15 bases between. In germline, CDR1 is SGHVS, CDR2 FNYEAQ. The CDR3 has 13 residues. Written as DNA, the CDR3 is TGTGCCAGCAGCCGGACTGGTCTAGGGGAGCAGTACTTC. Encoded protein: CASSRTGLGEQYF.

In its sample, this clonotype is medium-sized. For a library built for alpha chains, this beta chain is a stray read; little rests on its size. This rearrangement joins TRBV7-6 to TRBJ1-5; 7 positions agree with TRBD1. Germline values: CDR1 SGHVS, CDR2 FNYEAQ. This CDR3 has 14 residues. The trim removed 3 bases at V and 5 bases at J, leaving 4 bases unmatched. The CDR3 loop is CASSLTGFHQPQHF. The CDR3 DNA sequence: TGTGCCAGCAGCTTGACAGGGTTTCATCAGCCCCAGCATTTT.